The next 32 T cell receptor beta chains were all read from a single sample in a study of long-term antiretroviral therapy in people with HIV. Runs used v3.0 of the immunoSEQ assay and were done at survey level. Measured with immunoSEQ multiplex PCR; TCRdb has only the in-frame clones, and not every one. The data show some 25,000 clones, around 83% seen once. The sample in question was unsorted PBMCs, obtained 0.7 years before starting antiretroviral therapy. These receptors originate from a man younger than 45 with HIV.

This chain joins TRBV18 and TRBJ1-1; D gene ambiguous. Germline V gene lookup returns CDR1 KGHSH and CDR2 LQKENI. This CDR3 is 14 amino acids long. With 1 base removed from V and 4 bases from J, the gap between germline ends came to 10 bases. The CDR3 spells CASSPQSFGTEAFF. The CDR3 DNA sequence: TGTGCCAGCTCACCACAATCTTTTGGCACTGAAGCTTTCTTT.

The rearrangement links TRBV29-1 to TRBJ1-1, with TRBD1 as a possible D gene (6 bases). Germline CDR1 and CDR2: SQVTM and ANQGSEA. Trimming cost V 6 bases and J 0 bases, with 8 bases left between them. CDR3 size: 12 residues. DNA for the CDR3: TGCAGCGTCACAGGGTTGAACACTGAAGCTTTCTTT. Protein: CSVTGLNTEAFF. Full variable domain (rest looked up from reference TRBV29-1 and TRBJ1-1): SAVISQKPSRDICQRGTSLTIQCQVDSQVTMMFWYRQQPGQSLTLIATANQGSEATYESGFVIDKFPISRPNLTFSTLTVSNMSPEDSSIYLCSVTGLNTEAFFGQGTRLTVV.

V usage is TRBV6-5 and J usage is TRBJ1-2, with D tentatively TRBD1 (5 bases). Germline V CDR1 and CDR2: MNHEY, SVGAGI. The CDR3 extends over 15 amino acids. Deletions cut 0 bases from V and 6 bases from J, with 14 bases between. Here the CDR3 reads CASSYSQGWRHGYTF. CDR3 nucleotide sequence: TGTGCCAGCAGTTACTCGCAGGGCTGGAGGCATGGCTACACCTTC.

This clone showed up just a few times. The rearrangement links TRBV28 to TRBJ1-2; a possible D gene is TRBD1 (5 bases). CDR1 is MDHEN, CDR2 SYDVKM, per germline. Trimming removed 2 bases from V and 3 bases from J, with 13 bases in between. CDR3 length: 15 residues. CDR3 coding DNA: TGTGCCAGCAGTTTAAGTGGGGGGTCGGACTATGGCTACACCTTC. It is translated as CASSLSGGSDYGYTF.

In its sample, this clone was seen a few times. The rearrangement links TRBV6-1 to TRBJ1-6, with D tentatively TRBD1 (5 bases). This CDR3 spans 14 amino acids. V was cut by 11 bases and J by 10 bases, with 21 bases left in between. From germline, CDR1 is MNHNS and CDR2 SASEGT. DNA for the CDR3: TGTGCCCTCTCGCCGGGTGGGGGAGGCTCACCCCTCCACTTT. Its translation: CALSPGGGGSPLHF.

The DNA of the CDR3 is TGTGCCACCAGGTTCGGTATTACTAGGGGCTACACCTTC. Its protein is CATRFGITRGYTF. V is TRBV6-5 and J is TRBJ1-2; the D is unclear. This CDR3 has 13 amino acids. The germline gives CDR1 MNHEY, CDR2 SVGAGI. Trimming cost V 10 bases and J 8 bases, with 20 bases left between them.

V usage is TRBV15 and J usage is TRBJ2-1, with TRBD2 matching 13 bases. This CDR3 comprises 16 residues. Looked up from germline, CDR1 is LNHNV and CDR2 is YYDKDF (reference sequence). The ends lost 5 bases at V and 7 bases at J; junction bases unmatched: 8. CDR3 loop: CATSPRLAGGGNEQFF. CDR3 nucleotide sequence: TGTGCCACCAGCCCCAGACTAGCGGGAGGAGGGAATGAGCAGTTCTTC.

This clone was seen only a few times. The chain carries TRBV7-9 and TRBJ1-1; D unresolved. Trimming took off 5 bases at V and 4 bases at J, with 11 bases between the two ends. The length of the CDR3 is 13 residues. The germline gives CDR1 SEHNR, CDR2 FQNEAQ (reference sequence). Here the CDR3 DNA reads TGTGCCAGCAGCGGCGTCACGATCACTGAAGCTTTCTTT. Amino acid sequence: CASSGVTITEAFF. The variable domain in full, with the rest retrieved from reference TRBV7-9 and TRBJ1-1, is DTGVSQNPRHKITKRGQNVTFRCDPISEHNRLYWYRQTLGQGPEFLTYFQNEAQLEKSRLLSDRFSAERPKGSFSTLEIQRTEQGDSAMYLCASSGVTITEAFFGQGTRLTVV.

The chain has TRBV27 and TRBJ2-7, with D possibly TRBD1 on 5 matching bases. The germline V gene encodes CDR1 MNHEY and CDR2 SMNVEV (reference sequence). This CDR3 is built from 14 residues. The V gene lost 2 bases and the J gene lost 1 base, with 9 bases spanning the gap. CDR3 nucleotide sequence: TGTGCCAGCAGTTTAGAAGGGGCATCCTACGAGCAGTACTTC. Amino acids: CASSLEGASYEQYF.

CDR3 DNA: TGTGCCAGCAGCTCCTCGGACAGTCACTCCCTCCACTTT. Translated, it gives CASSSSDSHSLHF. The V call is TRBV11-2, the J call TRBJ1-6, with D perhaps matching TRBD1 (6 bases). V gave up 4 bases and J gave up 14 bases, with 15 bases separating them. Per the germline V gene, CDR1 is SGHAT and CDR2 is FQNNGV. The CDR3 extends over 13 amino acids.

The chain couples TRBV14 to TRBJ2-3; 10 nucleotides line up with TRBD2. V shed 3 bases and J 5 bases; nucleotides not matched to a gene: 5. Germline values: CDR1 SGHDN, CDR2 FVKESK. This CDR3 has 15 residues. In DNA form, the CDR3 reads TGTGCCAGCAGCCATAGCGGGAGGTTCAGAGATACGCAGTATTTT. This codes for CASSHSGRFRDTQYF.

This clone was seen a handful of times. V is TRBV28 and J is TRBJ2-2; D gene ambiguous. The length of the CDR3 is 13 residues. V was clipped by 1 base and J by 6 bases, with 6 bases between them. Germline CDR1 reads MDHEN; CDR2 reads SYDVKM. The CDR3 protein is CASSLFMSGELFF. In nucleotides, the CDR3 is TGTGCCAGCAGTTTATTTATGTCCGGGGAGCTGTTTTTT.

This chain uses TRBV29-1 with TRBJ2-1; D tentatively reads TRBD1 or TRBD2 (6 bases each). The CDR3 is 11 amino acids. Germline CDR1 SQVTM, CDR2 ANQGSEA. V gave up 4 bases and J gave up 9 bases, with 10 bases separating them. As DNA, the CDR3 is TGCAGCGTTGCGGGGGCCAGTGAGCAGTTCTTC. It yields the protein CSVAGASEQFF.

V and J are TRBV5-6 and TRBJ1-5; D not resolved. Germline values: CDR1 SGHDT, CDR2 YYEEEE. The CDR3 has 13 residues. Trimming removed 0 bases at V and 10 bases at J, with 11 bases between. The CDR3 spells CASSLGARGPQHF. As DNA, the CDR3 is TGTGCCAGCAGCTTGGGGGCCCGAGGCCCCCAGCATTTT.

V is TRBV23-1 and J is TRBJ2-7; D is perhaps TRBD1 (6 bases). TRBV23-1 is sorted into the ORF group, with uncertain function. The V and J ends lost 2 bases and 5 bases respectively, with 16 bases between them. The CDR3 is 15 residues long. The CDR3 DNA reads as TGCGCCAGCAGTCAACGCACAGGGAAAACAGACGAGCAGTACTTC. It encodes CASSQRTGKTDEQYF.

CDR3 in DNA: TGTGCCAGTAGTATCCCAGGGGATTACCAGCCCCAGCATTTT. This codes for CASSIPGDYQPQHF. The V and J genes are TRBV19 and TRBJ1-5; the D gene is possibly TRBD1 (6 bases). V shed 3 bases and J shed 7 bases, with 13 bases lying between them. CDR1 and CDR2 (germline): LNHDA, SQIVND (reference sequence). CDR3 length: 14 residues.

The DNA for the CDR3 is TGCAGCGTTGCAGGGGTCCATCTCTCTGGAAACACCATATATTTT. This sequence encodes CSVAGVHLSGNTIYF. The chain joins TRBV29-1 to TRBJ1-3; D perhaps matches TRBD1 (6 bases). V lost 4 bases, J lost 0 bases, and 13 bases lay in between. The CDR3 is made up of 15 amino acids. CDR1 SQVTM and CDR2 ANQGSEA come from the germline V gene.

The chain is built from TRBV6-5 and TRBJ2-5; D gene unclear. Trimming shortened V by 2 bases and J by 2 bases, and 9 bases separated the two germline ends. The CDR3 runs to 14 residues. The germline V gene encodes CDR1 MNHEY and CDR2 SVGAGI. CDR3 region: CASSYGLGQETQYF. As DNA, the CDR3 is TGTGCCAGCAGTTACGGCCTAGGGCAAGAGACCCAGTACTTC.

This clone was detected a few times. The chain couples TRBV19 to TRBJ1-5; 9 positions agree with TRBD1. Germline loops: CDR1 LNHDA, CDR2 SQIVND (reference sequence). The CDR3 is 14 residues long. V lost 9 bases to trimming and J lost 3 bases; unmatched junction nucleotides: 6. The CDR3: CASGGTGLNQPQHF. CDR3 nucleotides: TGTGCCAGCGGCGGGACAGGGCTCAATCAGCCCCAGCATTTT.

The chain couples TRBV5-4 to TRBJ2-1; no firm D call. Per the germline V gene, CDR1 is SGHNT and CDR2 is YYREEE (reference sequence). V was cut by 3 bases and J by 8 bases, with 9 bases left in between. The CDR3 sequence is 12 residues long. CDR3 sequence: CASSWRRDEQFF. The CDR3 DNA reads TGTGCCAGCAGCTGGCGGCGTGATGAGCAGTTCTTC.

The chain is built from TRBV10-2 and TRBJ1-6; unclear D gene. V was shortened by 4 bases and J by 12 bases, with 7 bases between the two germline ends. Germline assignment: CDR1 WSHSY and CDR2 SAAADI. The CDR3 is made up of 11 amino acids. The DNA for the CDR3 is TGCGCCAGCAGTGGTGGTATACCCCTCCACTTT. Translation: CASSGGIPLHF.

This rearrangement joins TRBV28 to TRBJ2-5, with TRBD2 matching over 11 bases. The CDR3 is 16 amino acids. The germline gives CDR1 MDHEN, CDR2 SYDVKM. V shed 5 bases and J 2 bases; nucleotides not matched to a gene: 7. The CDR3 loop is CASSLPSSGGQETQYF. Here the CDR3 DNA reads TGTGCCAGCAGTCTACCCTCTAGCGGGGGGCAAGAGACCCAGTACTTC.

This clone was observed a handful of times. Here the CDR3 reads CASSLPSNTGELFF. CDR3 nucleotide sequence: TGTGCCAGCAGTTTACCGTCGAACACCGGGGAGCTGTTTTTT. This rearrangement joins TRBV27 to TRBJ2-2; D is ambiguous. Per germline, CDR1 MNHEY and CDR2 SMNVEV (reference sequence). The CDR3 totals 14 residues. With 2 bases removed from V and 0 bases from J, the gap between germline ends came to 4 bases.

This chain joins TRBV2 and TRBJ1-2, with 8 bases that match TRBD1. V dropped 8 bases and J dropped 3; count of bases not matched to a gene: 5. This CDR3 is built from 13 residues. Germline V CDR1 and CDR2: SNHLY, FYNNEI. The DNA for the CDR3 is TGTGCCAGCTCACAACAGGGGGACTATGGCTACACCTTC. Translating gives CASSQQGDYGYTF.

This clone came up once. The gene calls are TRBV7-9 and TRBJ1-1; D is perhaps TRBD1 (5 bases). Germline lookup yields CDR1 SEHNR and CDR2 FQNEAQ (reference sequence). Trimming pared 1 base from V and 7 bases from J, leaving 13 bases between. The CDR3 has 14 residues. As DNA, the CDR3 is TGTGCCAGCAGCTTAGTCCCTGGGCAGGGTGAAGCTTTCTTT. This sequence encodes CASSLVPGQGEAFF. Using reference TRBV7-9 and TRBJ1-1 for the parts outside the CDR3, the full variable domain is DTGVSQNPRHKITKRGQNVTFRCDPISEHNRLYWYRQTLGQGPEFLTYFQNEAQLEKSRLLSDRFSAERPKGSFSTLEIQRTEQGDSAMYLCASSLVPGQGEAFFGQGTRLTVV.

In nucleotides, the CDR3 is TGTGCCAGCAAGGGACAGGGCTCGAACAATGAGCAGTTCTTC. It is translated as CASKGQGSNNEQFF. The chain couples TRBV6-5 to TRBJ2-1; TRBD1 aligns across 9 bases. There are 14 residues in the CDR3. Trimming took 7 bases from V and 5 from J; bases not matched to a gene: 6. Germline assignment: CDR1 MNHEY and CDR2 SVGAGI.

The J gene is TRBJ2-7, the V gene TRBV19; weak D call: TRBD1 (6 bases). The CDR3 runs to 13 residues. Germline V gene lookup returns CDR1 LNHDA and CDR2 SQIVND (reference sequence). Trimming left V 5 bases short and J 3 bases short, with 11 bases between. The CDR3 bases are TGTGCCAGTAGTCCTACAGGGTTCTACGAGCAGTACTTC. This sequence encodes CASSPTGFYEQYF.

The chain's CDR3 is CASSERNNEKLFF. The CDR3 region has the DNA TGCGCCAGCAGTGAACGTAACAATGAAAAACTGTTTTTT. The J gene is TRBJ1-4, the V gene TRBV10-2; the D is unclear. The CDR3 sequence is 13 residues long. Germline lookup yields CDR1 WSHSY and CDR2 SAAADI. Between the trimmed V and J ends, which lost 3 bases and 5 bases, there was a span of 7 bases.

This clone was recorded once. This sequence joins TRBV7-8 and TRBJ1-1, with D perhaps TRBD1 (6 bases). CDR1 is SGHVS and CDR2 is FQNEAQ in the germline V gene. V was clipped by 5 bases and J by 4 bases, with 17 bases between them. The CDR3 contains 15 residues. The CDR3 sequence: CASSPGGQAATEAFF. CDR3 nucleotides: TGTGCCAGCAGCCCTGGGGGGCAGGCAGCCACTGAAGCTTTCTTT.

The chain joins TRBV5-8 to TRBJ2-5; D unclear. Germline assignment: CDR1 SGHTS and CDR2 YDEGEE. V lost 0 bases, J lost 2 bases, and 11 bases lay in between. This CDR3 has 15 residues. The CDR3 DNA is TGTGCCAGCAGCTTGGGGGCAAACTTACAAGAGACCCAGTACTTC. Residues: CASSLGANLQETQYF.

The chain recombines TRBV5-6 with TRBJ1-5, with D possibly being TRBD1 (6 bases). Germline loops: CDR1 SGHDT, CDR2 YYEEEE. V was trimmed by 0 bases and J by 4 bases, leaving 11 bases between them. The CDR3 extends over 15 amino acids. CDR3 nucleotide sequence: TGTGCCAGCAGCTTGGGGGCTCAGGGGAATCAGCCCCAGCATTTT. Translating gives CASSLGAQGNQPQHF.

This sequence joins TRBV6-1 and TRBJ2-7; TRBD1 aligns across 9 bases. The ends lost 4 bases at V and 2 bases at J; junction bases unmatched: 12. Germline-derived CDR1 and CDR2 are MNHNS and SASEGT. The CDR3 runs 17 residues. In DNA form, the CDR3 reads TGTGCCAGCAGTGCCCGAACCCCGGGACAGGGCGCCTACGAGCAGTACTTC. As protein: CASSARTPGQGAYEQYF.